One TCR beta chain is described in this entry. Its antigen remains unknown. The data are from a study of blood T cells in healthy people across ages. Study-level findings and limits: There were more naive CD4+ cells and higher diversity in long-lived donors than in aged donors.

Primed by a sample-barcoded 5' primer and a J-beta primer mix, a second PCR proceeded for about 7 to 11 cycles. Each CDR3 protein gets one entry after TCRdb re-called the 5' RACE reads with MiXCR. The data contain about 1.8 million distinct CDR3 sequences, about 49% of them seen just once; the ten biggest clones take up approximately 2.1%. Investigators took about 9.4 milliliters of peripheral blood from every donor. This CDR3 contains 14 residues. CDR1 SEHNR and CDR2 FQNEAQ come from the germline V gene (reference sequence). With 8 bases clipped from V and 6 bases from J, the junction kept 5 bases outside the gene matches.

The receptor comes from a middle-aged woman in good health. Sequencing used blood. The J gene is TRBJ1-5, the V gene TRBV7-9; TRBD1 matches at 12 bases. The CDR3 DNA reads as TGTGCCAGCGGGGGACAGGGGGCGGGTCAGCCCCAGCATTTT. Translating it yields CASGGQGAGQPQHF. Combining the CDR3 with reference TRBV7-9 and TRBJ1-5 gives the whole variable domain DTGVSQNPRHKITKRGQNVTFRCDPISEHNRLYWYRQTLGQGPEFLTYFQNEAQLEKSRLLSDRFSAERPKGSFSTLEIQRTEQGDSAMYLCASGGQGAGQPQHFGDGTRLSIL.